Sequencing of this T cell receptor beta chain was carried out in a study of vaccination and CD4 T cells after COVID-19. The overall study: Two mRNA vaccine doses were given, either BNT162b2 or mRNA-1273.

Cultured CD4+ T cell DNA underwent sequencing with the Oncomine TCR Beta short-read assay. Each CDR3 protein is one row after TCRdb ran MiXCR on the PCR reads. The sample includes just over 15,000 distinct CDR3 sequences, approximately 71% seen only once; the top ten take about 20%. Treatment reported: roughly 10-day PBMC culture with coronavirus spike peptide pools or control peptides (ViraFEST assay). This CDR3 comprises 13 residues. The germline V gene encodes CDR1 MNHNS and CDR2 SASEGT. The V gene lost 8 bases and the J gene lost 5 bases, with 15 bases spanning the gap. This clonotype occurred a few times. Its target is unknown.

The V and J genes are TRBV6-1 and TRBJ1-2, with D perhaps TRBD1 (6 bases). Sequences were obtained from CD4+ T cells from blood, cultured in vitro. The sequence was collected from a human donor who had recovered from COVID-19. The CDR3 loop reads CASSGDTVYGYTF. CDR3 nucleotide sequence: TGTGCCAGCTCCGGGGACACCGTGTATGGCTACACCTTC.